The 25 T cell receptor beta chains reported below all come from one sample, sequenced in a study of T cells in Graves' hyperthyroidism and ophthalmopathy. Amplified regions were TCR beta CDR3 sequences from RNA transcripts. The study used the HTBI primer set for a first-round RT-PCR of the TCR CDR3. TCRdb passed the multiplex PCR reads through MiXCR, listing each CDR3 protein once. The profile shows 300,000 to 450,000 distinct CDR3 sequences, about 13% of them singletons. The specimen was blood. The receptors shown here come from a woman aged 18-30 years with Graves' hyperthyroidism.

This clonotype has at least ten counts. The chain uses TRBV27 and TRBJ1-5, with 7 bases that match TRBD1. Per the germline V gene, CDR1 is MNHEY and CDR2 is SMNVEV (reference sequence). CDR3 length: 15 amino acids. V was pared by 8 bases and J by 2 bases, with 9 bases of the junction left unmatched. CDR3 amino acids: CASGRQGRGNQPQHF. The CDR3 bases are TGTGCCAGCGGTAGACAGGGCCGGGGCAATCAGCCCCAGCATTTT.

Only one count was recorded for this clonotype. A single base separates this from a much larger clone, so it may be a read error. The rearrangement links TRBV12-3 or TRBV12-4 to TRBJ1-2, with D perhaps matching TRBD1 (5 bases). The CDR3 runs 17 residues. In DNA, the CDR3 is TGTGCCAGCGGTTTAGCGCTATCCTCCGGGGGGACCTATGGCTACACCTTC. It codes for CASGLALSSGGTYGYTF.

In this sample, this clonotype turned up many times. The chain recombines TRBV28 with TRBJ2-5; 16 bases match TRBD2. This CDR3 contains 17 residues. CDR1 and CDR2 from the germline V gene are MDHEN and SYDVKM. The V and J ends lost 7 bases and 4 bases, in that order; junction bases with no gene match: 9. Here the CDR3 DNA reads TGTGCCAGCACCCGGGGGACTAGCGGGAGGGCCCGAGAGACCCAGTACTTC. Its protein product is CASTRGTSGRARETQYF. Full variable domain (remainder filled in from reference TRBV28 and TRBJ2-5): DVKVTQSSRYLVKRTGEKVFLECVQDMDHENMFWYRQDPGLGLRLIYFSYDVKMKEKGDIPEGYSVSREKKERFSLILESASTNQTSMYLCASTRGTSGRARETQYFGPGTRLLVL.

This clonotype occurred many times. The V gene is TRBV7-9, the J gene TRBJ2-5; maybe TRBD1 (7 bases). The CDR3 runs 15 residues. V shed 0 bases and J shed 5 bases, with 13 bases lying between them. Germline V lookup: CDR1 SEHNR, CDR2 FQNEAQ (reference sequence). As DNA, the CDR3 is TGTGCCAGCAGCTTAGCCACGACAGGGAGGGAGACCCAGTACTTC. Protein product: CASSLATTGRETQYF.

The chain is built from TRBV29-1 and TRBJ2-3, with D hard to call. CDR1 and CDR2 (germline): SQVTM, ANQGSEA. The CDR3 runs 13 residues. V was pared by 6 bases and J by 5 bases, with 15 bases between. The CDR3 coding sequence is TGCAGCGTCAGTCTGGAAATAGGAGATACGCAGTATTTT. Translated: CSVSLEIGDTQYF.

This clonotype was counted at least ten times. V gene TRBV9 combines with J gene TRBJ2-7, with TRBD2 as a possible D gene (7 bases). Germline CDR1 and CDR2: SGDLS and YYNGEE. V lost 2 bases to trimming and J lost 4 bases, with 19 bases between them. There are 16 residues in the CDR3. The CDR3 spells CASSVGQPGGKYEQYF. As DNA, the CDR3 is TGTGCCAGCAGCGTCGGGCAACCGGGGGGCAAATACGAGCAGTACTTC.

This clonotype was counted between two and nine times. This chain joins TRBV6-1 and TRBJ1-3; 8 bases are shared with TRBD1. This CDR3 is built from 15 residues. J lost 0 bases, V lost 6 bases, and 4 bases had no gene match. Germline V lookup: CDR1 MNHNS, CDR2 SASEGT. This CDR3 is CASRNRGFSGNTIYF. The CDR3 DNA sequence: TGTGCCAGCAGAAACAGGGGGTTCTCTGGAAACACCATATATTTT.

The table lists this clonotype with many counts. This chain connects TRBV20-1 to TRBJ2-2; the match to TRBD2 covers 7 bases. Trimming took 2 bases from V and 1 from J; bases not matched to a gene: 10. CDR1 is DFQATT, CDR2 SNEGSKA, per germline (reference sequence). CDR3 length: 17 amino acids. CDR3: CSARSRSLAVNTGELFF. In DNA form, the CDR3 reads TGCAGTGCTAGATCCCGGTCGCTAGCGGTGAACACCGGGGAGCTGTTTTTT.

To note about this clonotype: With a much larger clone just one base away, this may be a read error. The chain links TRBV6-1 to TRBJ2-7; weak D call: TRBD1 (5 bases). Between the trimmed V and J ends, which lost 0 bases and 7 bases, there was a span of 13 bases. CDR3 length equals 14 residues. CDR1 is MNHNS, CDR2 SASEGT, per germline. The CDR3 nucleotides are TGTGCCAGCAGTGAAGCGCTGGGGCTTGGTGAGCAGTACTTC. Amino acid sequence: CASSEALGLGEQYF.

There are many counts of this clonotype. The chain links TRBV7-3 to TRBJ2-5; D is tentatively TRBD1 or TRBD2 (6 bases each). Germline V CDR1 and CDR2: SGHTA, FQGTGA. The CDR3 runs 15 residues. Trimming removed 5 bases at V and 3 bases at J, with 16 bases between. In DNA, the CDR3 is TGTGCCAGCAGCATAGGAGGGGGGTTCGAAGAGACCCAGTACTTC. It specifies CASSIGGGFEETQYF.

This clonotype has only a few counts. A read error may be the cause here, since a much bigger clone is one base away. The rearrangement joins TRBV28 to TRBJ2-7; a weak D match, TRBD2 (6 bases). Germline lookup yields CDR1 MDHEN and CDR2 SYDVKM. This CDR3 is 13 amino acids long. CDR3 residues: CACSSAGTYEQYF. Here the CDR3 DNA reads TGTGCCTGCAGTTCCGCCGGGACTTACGAGCAGTACTTC.

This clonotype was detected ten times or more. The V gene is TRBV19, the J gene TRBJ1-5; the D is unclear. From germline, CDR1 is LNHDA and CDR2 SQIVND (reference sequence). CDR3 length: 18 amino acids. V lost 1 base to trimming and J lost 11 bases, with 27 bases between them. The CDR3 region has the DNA TGTGCCAGTAGTATAGCGCCCGCGACGGATTACCGTGGGGTCACCCAGCATTTT. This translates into CASSIAPATDYRGVTQHF.

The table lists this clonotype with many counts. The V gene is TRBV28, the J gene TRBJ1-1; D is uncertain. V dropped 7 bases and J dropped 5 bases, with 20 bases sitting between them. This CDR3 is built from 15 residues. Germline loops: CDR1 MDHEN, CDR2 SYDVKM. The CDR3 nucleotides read TGTGCCAGCAACCCTCTGCGGGGAATACGGACTGAAGCTTTCTTT. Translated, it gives CASNPLRGIRTEAFF.

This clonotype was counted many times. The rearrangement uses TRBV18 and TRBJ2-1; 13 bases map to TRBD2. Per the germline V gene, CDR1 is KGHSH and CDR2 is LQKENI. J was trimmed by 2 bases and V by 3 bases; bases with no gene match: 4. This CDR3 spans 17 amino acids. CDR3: CASSPPGLAGPYNEQFF. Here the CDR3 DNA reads TGTGCCAGCTCACCTCCGGGACTAGCGGGACCCTACAATGAGCAGTTCTTC.

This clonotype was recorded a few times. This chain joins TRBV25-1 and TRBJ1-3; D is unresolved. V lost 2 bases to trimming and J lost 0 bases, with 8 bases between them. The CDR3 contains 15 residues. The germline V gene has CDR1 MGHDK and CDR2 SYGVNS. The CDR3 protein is CASSEDNRSGNTIYF. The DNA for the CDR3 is TGTGCCAGCAGTGAAGACAACCGCTCTGGAAACACCATATATTTT. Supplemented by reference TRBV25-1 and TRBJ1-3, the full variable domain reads EADIYQTPRYLVIGTGKKITLECSQTMGHDKMYWYQQDPGMELHLIHYSYGVNSTEKGDLSSESTVSRIRTEHFPLTLESARPSHTSQYLCASSEDNRSGNTIYFGEGSWLTVV.

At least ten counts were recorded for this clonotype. Written as DNA, the CDR3 is TGTGCCAGCAGTGATGGCGGGTACATGAACACTGAAGCTTTCTTT. Its protein is CASSDGGYMNTEAFF. V and J are TRBV6-1 and TRBJ1-1, with D unresolved. The length of the CDR3 is 15 residues. Trimming pared 3 bases from V and 0 bases from J, leaving 11 bases between. Germline lookup yields CDR1 MNHNS and CDR2 SASEGT.

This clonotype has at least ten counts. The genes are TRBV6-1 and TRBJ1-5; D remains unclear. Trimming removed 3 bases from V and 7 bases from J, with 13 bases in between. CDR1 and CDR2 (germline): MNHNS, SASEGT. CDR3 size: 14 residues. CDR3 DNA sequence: TGTGCCAGCAGTGAGCCGGAGTATGAGCAGCCCCAGCATTTT. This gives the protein CASSEPEYEQPQHF.

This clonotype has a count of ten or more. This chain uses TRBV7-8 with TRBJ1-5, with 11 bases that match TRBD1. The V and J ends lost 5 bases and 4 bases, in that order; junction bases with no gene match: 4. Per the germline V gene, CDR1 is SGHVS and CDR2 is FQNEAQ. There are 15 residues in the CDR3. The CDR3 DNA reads TGTGCCAGCAGCCCCTGGGACAGGGGGAATCAGCCCCAGCATTTT. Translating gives CASSPWDRGNQPQHF.

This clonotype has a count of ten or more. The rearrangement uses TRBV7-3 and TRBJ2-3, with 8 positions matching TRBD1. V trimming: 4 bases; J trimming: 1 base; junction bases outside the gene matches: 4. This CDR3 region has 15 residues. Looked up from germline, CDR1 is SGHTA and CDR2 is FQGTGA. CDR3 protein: CASSSSGQGTDTQYF. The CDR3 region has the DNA TGTGCCAGCAGCTCCTCGGGACAGGGCACAGATACGCAGTATTTT.

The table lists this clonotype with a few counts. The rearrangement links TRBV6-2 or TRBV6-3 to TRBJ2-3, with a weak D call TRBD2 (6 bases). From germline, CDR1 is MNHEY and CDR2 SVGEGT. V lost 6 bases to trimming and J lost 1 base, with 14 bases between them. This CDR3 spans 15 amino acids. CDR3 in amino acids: CASSDWRAGTDTQYF. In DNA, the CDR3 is TGTGCCAGCAGCGATTGGAGGGCCGGCACAGATACGCAGTATTTT.

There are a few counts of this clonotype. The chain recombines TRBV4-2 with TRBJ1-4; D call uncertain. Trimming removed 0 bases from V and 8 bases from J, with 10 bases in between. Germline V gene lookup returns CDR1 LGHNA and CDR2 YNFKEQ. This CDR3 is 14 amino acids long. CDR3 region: CASSQDLYLEKLFF. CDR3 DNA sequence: TGTGCCAGCAGCCAAGATCTATATCTAGAAAAACTGTTTTTT.

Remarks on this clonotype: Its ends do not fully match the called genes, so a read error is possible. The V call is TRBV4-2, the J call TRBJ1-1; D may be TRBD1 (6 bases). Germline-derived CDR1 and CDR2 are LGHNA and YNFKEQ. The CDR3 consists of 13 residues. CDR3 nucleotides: TGTGCCAGCAGCCAGGAACAGGGCACTAAAGCTTTCTTT. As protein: CASSQEQGTKAFF.

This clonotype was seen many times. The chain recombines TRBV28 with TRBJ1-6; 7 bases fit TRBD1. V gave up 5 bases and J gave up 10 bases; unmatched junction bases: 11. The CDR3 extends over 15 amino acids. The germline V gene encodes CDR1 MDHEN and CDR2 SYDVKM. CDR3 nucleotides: TGTGCCAGCAGTCCCGAGACAGGGCGTCGCTCACCCCTCCACTTT. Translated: CASSPETGRRSPLHF.

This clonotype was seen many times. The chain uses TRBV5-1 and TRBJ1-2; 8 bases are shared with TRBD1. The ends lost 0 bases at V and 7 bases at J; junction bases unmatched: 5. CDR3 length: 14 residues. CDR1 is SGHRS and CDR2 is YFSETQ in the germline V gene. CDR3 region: CASSLETGGGGYTF. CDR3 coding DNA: TGCGCCAGCAGCTTGGAAACAGGGGGTGGTGGCTACACCTTC.

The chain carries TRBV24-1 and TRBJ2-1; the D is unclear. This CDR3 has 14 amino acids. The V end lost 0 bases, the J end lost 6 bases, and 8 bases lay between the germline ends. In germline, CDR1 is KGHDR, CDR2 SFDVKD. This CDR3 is CATSDLAFSNEQFF. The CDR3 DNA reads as TGTGCCACCAGTGATTTGGCCTTCTCCAATGAGCAGTTCTTC.